These 14 T cell receptor beta chains came from one sample sequenced in a study of cytomegalovirus exposure and HLA in healthy donors (dated by TCRdb to about 2017). The library was made by the immunoSEQ multiplex PCR assay. For the multiplex PCR, a mixture combining 60 forward primers for TCR Vbeta segments and 13 reverse primers for TCR Jbeta segments was used. What TCRdb holds here is the immuneACCESS table cut down to in-frame rearrangements. Part of the clones is not present; checked against another copy, under half of the missing clones reflect an unresolved V gene, and the others are unexplained. Present in this sample are approximately 130,000 clones, under 85% of which were seen just once. In total, the top ten clones hold roughly 10% of the sample. The sequenced sample was PBMCs. The receptor source for this set is a woman in her forties or fifties in good health and CMV-seropositive.

The chain is built from TRBV2 and TRBJ2-2; D is uncertain. Germline assignment: CDR1 SNHLY and CDR2 FYNNEI. The CDR3 has 13 residues. Trimming left V 7 bases short and J 4 bases short, with 10 bases between. The CDR3 nucleotides are TGTGCCAGCAAGGAGAGTGTCACCGGGGAGCTGTTTTTT. Amino acid sequence: CASKESVTGELFF.

The CDR3 nucleotides read TGTGCCAGCAGCCCAGGTGGTCGCACTGAAGCTTTCTTT. It is translated as CASSPGGRTEAFF. The chain combines TRBV4-2 with TRBJ1-1; D is uncertain. The V and J ends lost 4 bases and 4 bases respectively, with 10 bases between them. The CDR3 spans 13 residues. Germline V gives CDR1 LGHNA, CDR2 YNFKEQ.

The chain recombines TRBV7-9 with TRBJ1-1; D is ambiguous. CDR1 and CDR2 (germline): SEHNR, FQNEAQ (reference sequence). Trimming cost V 4 bases and J 4 bases, with 7 bases left between them. The CDR3 runs 12 residues. CDR3 region: CASSSRGTEAFF. In nucleotides, the CDR3 is TGTGCCAGCAGCTCCCGGGGCACTGAAGCTTTCTTT.

For the CDR3, the DNA is TGTGCCAGCAGTGACTGGGGGACTAGCGGGAGGGCCGCCTACAATGAGCAGTTCTTC. Residues: CASSDWGTSGRAAYNEQFF. The chain recombines TRBV6-1 with TRBJ2-1; 16 bases fit TRBD2. The V gene's germline CDR1 is MNHNS and CDR2 SASEGT. The CDR3 consists of 19 residues. The ends lost 3 bases at V and 2 bases at J; junction bases unmatched: 7.

The chain recombines TRBV19 with TRBJ1-5; D is possibly TRBD1 (5 bases). This CDR3 is built from 15 residues. Germline V lookup: CDR1 LNHDA, CDR2 SQIVND (reference sequence). Between the trimmed V and J ends, which lost 2 bases and 6 bases, there was a span of 14 bases. The DNA for the CDR3 is TGTGCCAGTAGTATATGGCTCAGGGAAGGTCAGCCCCAGCATTTT. The encoded protein is CASSIWLREGQPQHF. Full variable domain (rest looked up from reference TRBV19 and TRBJ1-5): DGGITQSPKYLFRKEGQNVTLSCEQNLNHDAMYWYRQDPGQGLRLIYYSQIVNDFQKGDIAEGYSVSREKKESFPLTVTSAQKNPTAFYLCASSIWLREGQPQHFGDGTRLSIL.

This clone was seen just once. The chain links TRBV18 to TRBJ1-2; possible D gene TRBD1, 6 bases. Per the germline V gene, CDR1 is KGHSH and CDR2 is LQKENI. There are 15 residues in the CDR3. The V end was cut by 3 bases, the J end by 1 base, with 12 bases between. The CDR3 protein is CASSPPGTLNYGYTF. CDR3 nucleotides: TGTGCCAGCTCACCGCCCGGGACACTTAACTATGGCTACACCTTC.

The chain links TRBV7-2 to TRBJ1-3; possible D gene TRBD1, 5 bases. Trimming stripped 0 bases from V and 4 bases from J, with 19 bases between. CDR3 size: 18 residues. Germline V gives CDR1 SGHTA, CDR2 FQGNSA. The CDR3 DNA is TGTGCCAGCAGCTTAGCGCATTGGGTCGGGGGGTCCGGAAACACCATATATTTT. Protein product: CASSLAHWVGGSGNTIYF.

This chain's CDR3 is CASSQGFGLERDTQYF. For the CDR3, the DNA is TGCGCCAGCAGCCAAGGATTCGGACTAGAGAGAGATACGCAGTATTTT. The gene calls are TRBV4-3 and TRBJ2-3; 7 nucleotides line up with TRBD2. Germline CDR1 and CDR2: LGHNA and YSLEER. V lost 1 base and J lost 5; bases outside the gene matches: 9. This CDR3 has 16 residues.

There are a few counts of this clone. The rearrangement links TRBV7-9 to TRBJ1-5, with a tentative D call TRBD1 (5 bases). CDR1 and CDR2 from the germline V gene are SEHNR and FQNEAQ (reference sequence). This CDR3 has 13 amino acids. The V gene lost 4 bases and the J gene lost 4 bases, with 8 bases spanning the gap. CDR3 sequence reads: CASSWAGNQPQHF. In DNA, the CDR3 is TGTGCCAGCAGCTGGGCAGGGAATCAGCCCCAGCATTTT.

This clone turned up a few times. The chain recombines TRBV19 with TRBJ2-2, with 14 bases aligning to TRBD2. The germline V gene encodes CDR1 LNHDA and CDR2 SQIVND (reference sequence). The CDR3 covers 16 residues. J was trimmed by 5 bases and V by 5 bases; bases with no gene match: 4. CDR3 residues: CASSWGLAGVTGELFF. The CDR3 DNA follows: TGTGCCAGTAGTTGGGGACTAGCGGGAGTAACCGGGGAGCTGTTTTTT.

The CDR3 loop reads CASSQREGRGDTQYF. The CDR3 region has the DNA TGCGCCAGCAGCCAGCGGGAGGGCCGGGGAGATACGCAGTATTTT. The chain combines TRBV4-1 with TRBJ2-3, with 9 nucleotides matching TRBD2. Trimming cost V 3 bases and J 5 bases; bases outside gene matches: 6. Germline CDR1 is MGHRA and CDR2 is YSYEKL. The CDR3 is 15 residues long.

This clone was seen just once. This chain connects TRBV15 to TRBJ2-3, with a tentative D call TRBD1 (6 bases). V was clipped by 1 base and J by 6 bases, with 20 bases between them. The CDR3 is 17 amino acids. Germline V lookup: CDR1 LNHNV, CDR2 YYDKDF (reference sequence). CDR3 in amino acids: CATSRVVVVGQGDTQYF. The CDR3 DNA follows: TGTGCCACCAGCAGAGTAGTGGTGGTAGGGCAGGGGGATACGCAGTATTTT.

The chain has TRBV7-2 and TRBJ2-7; 8 bases map to TRBD2. Germline CDR1 and CDR2: SGHTA and FQGNSA. The CDR3 contains 15 residues. V gave up 0 bases and J gave up 0 bases; unmatched junction bases: 1. The CDR3 nucleotides are TGTGCCAGCAGCTTAGCCGGGACTAGCTCCTACGAGCAGTACTTC. Its translation is CASSLAGTSSYEQYF.

Only one count was recorded for this clone. The chain couples TRBV29-1 to TRBJ2-1; TRBD2 matches 12 bases. Germline V gene sequence: CDR1 SQVTM, CDR2 ANQGSEA. The CDR3 loop spans 17 amino acids. J was trimmed by 2 bases and V by 4 bases; bases with no gene match: 9. CDR3 in amino acids: CSVGTSGIRGTYNEQFF. The CDR3 DNA is TGCAGCGTTGGGACTAGCGGGATTCGGGGAACCTACAATGAGCAGTTCTTC.